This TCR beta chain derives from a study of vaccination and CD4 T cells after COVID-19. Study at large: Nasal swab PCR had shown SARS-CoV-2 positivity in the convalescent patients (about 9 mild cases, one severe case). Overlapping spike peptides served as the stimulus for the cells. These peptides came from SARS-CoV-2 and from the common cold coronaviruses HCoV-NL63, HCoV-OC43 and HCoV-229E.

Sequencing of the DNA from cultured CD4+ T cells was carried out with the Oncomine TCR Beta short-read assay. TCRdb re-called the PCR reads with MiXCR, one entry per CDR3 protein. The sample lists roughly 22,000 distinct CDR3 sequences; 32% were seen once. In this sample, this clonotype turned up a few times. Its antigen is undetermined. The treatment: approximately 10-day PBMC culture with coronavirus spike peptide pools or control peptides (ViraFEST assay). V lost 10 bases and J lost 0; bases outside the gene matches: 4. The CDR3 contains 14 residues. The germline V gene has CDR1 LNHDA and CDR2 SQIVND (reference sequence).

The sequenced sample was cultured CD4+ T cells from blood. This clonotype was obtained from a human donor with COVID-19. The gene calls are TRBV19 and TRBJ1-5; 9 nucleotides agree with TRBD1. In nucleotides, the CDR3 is TGTGCCACCGGGACAGGGAATAGCAATCAGCCCCAGCATTTT. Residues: CATGTGNSNQPQHF.